The sample holds a few counts of the clone carrying this T cell receptor (beta chain). The data stem from a study of blood T cell repertoires in COVID-19. On the study more broadly: T cells, B-cell-depleted T cells, or PBMCs provided the cDNA or gDNA that served as material.

Original handling: The authors estimated nucleated cell counts from reference gene primer amplification. The table came from immunoSEQ multiplex PCR; TCRdb's copy has only in-frame clones and leaves some out. The V and J calls and clone size were taken over from that table, and D and trimming were inferred from the DNA. The sample has some 180,000 clones; roughly 85% are singletons. V was shortened by 4 bases and J by 0 bases, with 13 bases between the two germline ends. This CDR3 has 16 amino acids. The germline V gene has CDR1 ENHRY and CDR2 SYGVKD. The TCR comes from a woman aged 55 to 70 with acute or convalescent COVID-19. Sequencing was done on a sample of peripheral blood. The chain joins TRBV10-3 to TRBJ1-3, with D hard to call. The CDR3 region is CAISGGLASSGNTIYF. DNA of the CDR3: TGTGCCATCAGTGGGGGTTTAGCGAGCTCTGGAAACACCATATATTTT.